Listed here is a single TCR beta chain. This sample is drawn from a study of blood T cell repertoires in COVID-19. Repertoires were generated with immunoSEQ multiplex PCR, while TCRdb's copy carries only in-frame clones and drops some. Here the sample spans approximately 240,000 clones, approximately 80% being singletons. The CDR3 length is 13 residues. CDR1 is SQVTM, CDR2 ANQGSEA, per germline. V was pared by 4 bases and J by 4 bases, with 5 bases of the junction left unmatched. The receptor comes from a woman aged 40 to 50 with active or convalescent COVID-19. The sample taken for sequencing was peripheral blood. J is TRBJ1-2 and V is TRBV29-1, with TRBD1 identical over 8 bases. The DNA for the CDR3 is TGCAGCGTTGGAGACAGGGGAGCCTATGGCTACACCTTC. Translation gives CSVGDRGAYGYTF.